The T cell receptor beta chain described here comes from a study of T cell responses to AZD1222 COVID-19 vaccine. TCRdb's copy holds only in-frame clones and misses some; the assay was immunoSEQ multiplex PCR. The sample contains about 100,000 clones, 75% to 90% of which appear only once. The trim removed 2 bases at V and 8 bases at J, leaving 9 bases unmatched. The length of the CDR3 is 15 residues. In germline, CDR1 is MNHEY, CDR2 SVGAGI. The V gene is TRBV6-5, the J gene TRBJ2-1, with TRBD2 matching 7 bases. Sequences were derived from peripheral blood, sampled on day 0 of AZD1222 vaccination. The clonotype comes from an adult in good health. As DNA, the CDR3 is TGTGCCAGCAGTTACGGTGGCGCGGGAGCGGATGAGCAGTTCTTC. As protein: CASSYGGAGADEQFF.